What follows are 7 T cell receptor beta chains derived from one specimen sequenced in a study of T cells in Graves' hyperthyroidism and ophthalmopathy. RNA transcripts provided the source from which TCR beta CDR3 regions were amplified. The TCR CDR3 was amplified in a first-round RT-PCR using the HTBI primer set. Each CDR3 protein is one row after TCRdb ran MiXCR on the multiplex PCR reads. The data hold some 530,000 distinct CDR3 sequences, with 22% observed a single time. Sequenced sample: blood. These receptors originate from a woman between 65 and 79 years old with Graves' ophthalmopathy.

This sequence joins TRBV5-1 and TRBJ1-4; D may be TRBD1 (5 bases). This CDR3 is 14 amino acids long. CDR1 is SGHRS, CDR2 YFSETQ, per germline. Between the trimmed V and J ends, which lost 0 bases and 6 bases, there was a span of 9 bases. CDR3 sequence: CASSLAGRDEKLFF. In DNA, the CDR3 is TGCGCCAGCAGCTTGGCGGGCAGGGATGAAAAACTGTTTTTT.

The sample holds a few counts of this clonotype. V and J are TRBV5-1 and TRBJ1-2; D unclear. The V and J ends lost 0 bases and 6 bases respectively, with 15 bases between them. Per germline, CDR1 SGHRS and CDR2 YFSETQ. This CDR3 has 15 residues. The CDR3 loop reads CASSLGLGDTHGYTF. The CDR3 DNA is TGCGCCAGCAGCTTGGGGCTCGGGGATACCCATGGCTACACCTTC.

There are a few counts of this clonotype. CDR3 DNA sequence: TGCAGCGTGAGGCCTTTCTTAAACACTGAAGCTTTCTTT. Translated: CSVRPFLNTEAFF. The chain combines TRBV29-1 with TRBJ1-1; D remains unclear. The CDR3 spans 13 residues. V lost 6 bases and J 2 bases, leaving 13 bases between the germline ends. From germline, CDR1 is SQVTM and CDR2 ANQGSEA.

The chain recombines TRBV20-1 with TRBJ2-4, with D possibly matching TRBD1 (6 bases). Per germline, CDR1 DFQATT and CDR2 SNEGSKA (reference sequence). V lost 6 bases and J 0 bases, leaving 12 bases between the germline ends. The CDR3 contains 14 residues. The CDR3 DNA is TGCAGTGCCCCGGGACAACTAGCCAAAAACATTCAGTACTTC. As protein: CSAPGQLAKNIQYF.

The chain couples TRBV20-1 to TRBJ2-1, with 13 bases identical to TRBD2. Germline-derived CDR1 and CDR2 are DFQATT and SNEGSKA (reference sequence). The V segment lost 0 bases and the J segment 0 bases; nucleotides outside the gene matches: 11. The CDR3 consists of 20 residues. CDR3 nucleotides: TGCAGTGCTAGAGATTCGCGACTAGCGGGAGGCCCGAGCTCCTACAATGAGCAGTTCTTC. Protein product: CSARDSRLAGGPSSYNEQFF.

This clonotype was recorded at least ten times. The rearrangement uses TRBV19 and TRBJ1-5; a possible D gene is TRBD1 (5 bases). Germline V gives CDR1 LNHDA, CDR2 SQIVND (reference sequence). Trimming removed 4 bases at V and 4 bases at J, with 17 bases between. CDR3 length: 16 amino acids. CDR3 coding DNA: TGTGCCAGTAGTACCGCAGGGTCCGGGGGGAATCAGCCCCAGCATTTT. Its translation: CASSTAGSGGNQPQHF.

The chain's CDR3 is CASTDRGQETQYF. CDR3 in DNA: TGTGCCAGCACCGACAGGGGGCAAGAGACCCAGTACTTC. This chain connects TRBV6-1 to TRBJ2-5, with 9 bases aligning to TRBD1. Per the germline V gene, CDR1 is MNHNS and CDR2 is SASEGT. V lost 7 bases, J lost 2 bases, and 2 bases stayed unmatched. This CDR3 is built from 13 residues.